This T cell receptor beta chain was observed in a study of blood T cell repertoires in COVID-19. Seattle patients were enrolled while actively infected and followed longitudinally. This clone was counted between two and nine times. Sequenced by immunoSEQ multiplex PCR; TCRdb stores in-frame clones only, minus some. The profile shows a few hundred thousand clones, about 90% of them singletons. The CDR3 length is 15 residues. CDR1 and CDR2 from the germline V gene are MGHRA and YSYEKL. Trimming pared 0 bases from V and 4 bases from J, leaving 10 bases between. The source of this sequence is a woman in her twenties or thirties with COVID-19, enrolled during active disease. The sample comprised peripheral blood. V usage is TRBV4-1 and J usage is TRBJ2-1; weak D call: TRBD1 (5 bases). The CDR3, as DNA: TGCGCCAGCAGCCAAGAAGGGGTCCTGTACAATGAGCAGTTCTTC. Translated, it gives CASSQEGVLYNEQFF.